The T cell receptor (beta chain) described here comes from a study of blood T cell repertoires in COVID-19. The CDR3 loop spans 19 amino acids. Between the trimmed V and J ends, which lost 3 bases and 1 base, there was a span of 22 bases. The germline V gene has CDR1 SGHTA and CDR2 FQGNSA. Repertoires were generated with immunoSEQ multiplex PCR, while TCRdb's copy carries only in-frame clones and drops some. The sample includes roughly 75,000 clones, 65% to 85% of them seen just once. Sequenced material: peripheral blood. J is TRBJ1-5 and V is TRBV7-2; D might be TRBD1 (6 bases). The clonotype originates from a man between 50 and 59 years old with COVID-19, enrolled during active disease. The CDR3 region is CASSFTRTEVSFSNQPQHF. CDR3 DNA sequence: TGTGCCAGCAGCTTTACGAGGACAGAAGTAAGCTTCAGCAATCAGCCCCAGCATTTT.